This T cell receptor beta chain was identified in a study of cytomegalovirus exposure and HLA in healthy donors. Across the study: Unique TCR beta sequences numbering about 100 million came from 190 million or so T cells in an earlier analysis. HLA-typed donors were the source of 83 million or so unique TCRs, which an early data release held.

Comment on this clone: What it recognizes is unknown.

Primers for the PCR totalled 60 Vbeta and 13 Jbeta. Profiling relied on immunoSEQ multiplex PCR, and the TCRdb table lists in-frame clones only, not all of them. The sample consists of roughly 120,000 clones, over 70% of them appearing once. Whole-study findings and limits: Confirmation was obtained in vitro that a few CMV-associated chains are specific for CMV antigens.

The length of the CDR3 is 15 residues. V was clipped by 7 bases and J by 9 bases; unmatched bases: 12. Germline CDR1 SNHLY, CDR2 FYNNEI. The origin of this receptor is a woman aged 40 to 49 in good health and CMV-seropositive. Sequences were obtained from PBMCs. The chain links TRBV2 to TRBJ1-6, with 7 bases identical to TRBD1. The CDR3 reads CASMPSGTGVSPLHF. Here the CDR3 DNA reads TGTGCCAGCATGCCCTCGGGAACAGGGGTTTCACCCCTCCACTTT.